This passage covers 21 T cell receptor beta chains from one sample sequenced in a study of T cell changes during pregnancy in multiple sclerosis. The repertoire was sequenced with immunoSEQ multiplex PCR; TCRdb's copy has only in-frame clones and lacks some. The table has approximately 41,000 clones, roughly 92% seen once. The sample here was CD4+ T cells from peripheral blood mononuclear cells, taken in the first trimester of pregnancy. All receptors derive from a female donor with multiple sclerosis, enrolled in a pregnancy study.

The chain couples TRBV7-9 to TRBJ1-2; TRBD1 is a possible D gene (5 bases). Germline values: CDR1 SEHNR, CDR2 FQNEAQ (reference sequence). V lost 3 bases and J lost 3, with 14 bases in between. The CDR3 is made up of 15 amino acids. CDR3 nucleotides: TGTGCCAGCAGCTTTTATTCCGACAGCTACTATGGCTACACCTTC. Its translation is CASSFYSDSYYGYTF.

This chain connects TRBV28 to TRBJ2-2, with 10 bases aligning to TRBD1. With 3 bases clipped from V and 6 bases from J, the junction kept 10 bases outside the gene matches. The length of the CDR3 is 17 residues. Germline CDR1 MDHEN, CDR2 SYDVKM. The CDR3 coding sequence is TGTGCCAGCAGTTTTTGGATCGGGACAGGGGTGTCCGGGGAGCTGTTTTTT. Residues: CASSFWIGTGVSGELFF.

The rearrangement uses TRBV6-5 and TRBJ2-4; D unclear. The length of the CDR3 is 12 residues. The V end was cut by 4 bases, the J end by 8 bases, with 9 bases between. Germline V gene lookup returns CDR1 MNHEY and CDR2 SVGAGI. The CDR3 loop is CASSSAGDIQYF. The CDR3 region has the DNA TGTGCCAGCAGTTCCGCTGGAGACATTCAGTACTTC.

This chain links TRBV4-3 with TRBJ1-5; 7 bases match TRBD1. V lost 0 bases to trimming and J lost 1 base; unmatched junction nucleotides: 3. In germline, CDR1 is LGHNA, CDR2 YSLEER. The CDR3 has 16 amino acids. This CDR3 is CASSQDLTGSNQPQHF. The CDR3 nucleotides are TGCGCCAGCAGCCAAGATTTGACAGGGAGCAATCAGCCCCAGCATTTT.

The chain uses TRBV18 and TRBJ2-3; D is ambiguous. From germline, CDR1 is KGHSH and CDR2 LQKENI. V was shortened by 3 bases and J by 4 bases, with 11 bases between the two germline ends. The CDR3 covers 14 residues. The CDR3 here is CASSPDLVADTQYF. The DNA for the CDR3 is TGTGCCAGCTCACCGGATCTAGTAGCAGATACGCAGTATTTT.

This chain connects TRBV4-3 to TRBJ1-3; perhaps TRBD1 as D (6 bases). The CDR3 has 16 amino acids. Looked up from germline, CDR1 is LGHNA and CDR2 is YSLEER. V was clipped by 0 bases and J by 0 bases, with 9 bases between them. CDR3 sequence: CASSQDWTVSGNTIYF. The DNA for the CDR3 is TGCGCCAGCAGCCAAGATTGGACAGTCTCTGGAAACACCATATATTTT.

The J gene is TRBJ2-1, the V gene TRBV28, with TRBD1 matching over 7 bases. Germline values: CDR1 MDHEN, CDR2 SYDVKM. The CDR3 sequence is 14 residues long. Unmatched junction bases numbered 7, after V lost 5 bases and J lost 6 bases. The CDR3 region is CASSPWTGTNEQFF. The CDR3 DNA reads TGTGCCAGCAGTCCATGGACAGGTACCAATGAGCAGTTCTTC.

The chain employs TRBV30 and TRBJ2-6; D may be TRBD1 (6 bases). The germline V gene has CDR1 GTSNPN and CDR2 SVGIG (reference sequence). Trimming pared 5 bases from V and 2 bases from J, leaving 19 bases between. The CDR3 has 17 residues. The CDR3 sequence: CAWHRQAMGPGANVLTF. CDR3 bases: TGTGCCTGGCATCGACAGGCTATGGGGCCTGGGGCCAACGTCCTGACTTTC.

The rearrangement links TRBV30 to TRBJ2-4; D not resolved. CDR1 is GTSNPN and CDR2 is SVGIG in the germline V gene (reference sequence). The V end lost 3 bases, the J end lost 0 bases, and 9 bases lay between the germline ends. The CDR3 extends over 14 amino acids. The CDR3, as DNA: TGTGCCTGGAGCGACACAGTAGCCAAAAACATTCAGTACTTC. Protein sequence: CAWSDTVAKNIQYF.

Only one count was recorded for this clone. The chain links TRBV5-1 to TRBJ2-2; a weak D match, TRBD2 (6 bases). The CDR3 extends over 15 amino acids. Per germline, CDR1 SGHRS and CDR2 YFSETQ. V lost 0 bases and J 4 bases, leaving 10 bases between the germline ends. The CDR3 coding sequence is TGCGCCAGCAGCTTGGTTATGGGGGGCACCGGGGAGCTGTTTTTT. This encodes CASSLVMGGTGELFF.

The chain employs TRBV10-3 and TRBJ2-2; possibly TRBD1 for D (5 bases). This CDR3 region has 12 residues. Germline loops: CDR1 ENHRY, CDR2 SYGVKD. V was pared by 10 bases and J by 6 bases, with 12 bases between. CDR3 in amino acids: CATDQGAGELFF. CDR3 in DNA: TGTGCCACCGACCAGGGCGCCGGGGAGCTGTTTTTT.

The rearrangement joins TRBV19 to TRBJ1-1, with 12 nucleotides matching TRBD1. V trimming: 6 bases; J trimming: 4 bases; junction bases outside the gene matches: 6. Germline values: CDR1 LNHDA, CDR2 SQIVND (reference sequence). There are 15 residues in the CDR3. In nucleotides, the CDR3 is TGTGCCAGTAGATATGGGACAGGGGGCGGCACTGAAGCTTTCTTT. It is translated as CASRYGTGGGTEAFF.

The chain has TRBV30 and TRBJ1-1; TRBD1 aligns across 7 bases. V lost 3 bases, J lost 8 bases, and 9 bases stayed unmatched. From germline, CDR1 is GTSNPN and CDR2 SVGIG (reference sequence). The CDR3 extends over 13 amino acids. DNA for the CDR3: TGTGCCTGGAGGCCGGCGACAGGGAGCGAAGCTTTCTTT. Translating it yields CAWRPATGSEAFF.

Only one count was recorded for this clone. The chain has TRBV2 and TRBJ2-7; TRBD1 is a possible D gene (6 bases). This CDR3 comprises 14 residues. Trimming removed 6 bases at V and 4 bases at J, with 16 bases between. Germline-derived CDR1 and CDR2 are SNHLY and FYNNEI. The CDR3 DNA sequence: TGTGCCAGCAGGGGACAAATGCAGGCATACGAGCAGTACTTC. Residues: CASRGQMQAYEQYF.

The gene calls are TRBV19 and TRBJ2-2, with 11 bases that match TRBD2. With V trimmed by 5 bases and J by 4 bases, 6 bases remained unmatched. This CDR3 is built from 16 residues. Germline V gene data show CDR1 as LNHDA and CDR2 as SQIVND (reference sequence). CDR3 protein: CASSALAGGFTGELFF. CDR3 in DNA: TGTGCCAGTAGTGCCTTAGCGGGAGGGTTCACCGGGGAGCTGTTTTTT.

This chain links TRBV5-6 with TRBJ2-7; 8 positions agree with TRBD1. CDR3 length: 17 residues. Germline-derived CDR1 and CDR2 are SGHDT and YYEEEE. V shed 5 bases, J shed 0 bases, and the junction held 13 bases outside the gene matches. Here the CDR3 DNA reads TGTGCCAGCAGTTACGGACAGGGAAAGCCCGCCTCCTACGAGCAGTACTTC. Its translation is CASSYGQGKPASYEQYF.

This rearrangement joins TRBV7-2 to TRBJ2-7; a weak D match, TRBD1 (6 bases). Germline assignment: CDR1 SGHTA and CDR2 FQGNSA. The length of the CDR3 is 16 residues. The V gene lost 1 base and the J gene lost 1 base, with 14 bases spanning the gap. The CDR3 sequence is CASSLVPGDVSYEQYF. The CDR3 region has the DNA TGTGCCAGCAGCTTAGTGCCAGGGGACGTATCCTACGAGCAGTACTTC.

The V and J genes are TRBV30 and TRBJ2-3; D is uncertain. The germline V gene encodes CDR1 GTSNPN and CDR2 SVGIG (reference sequence). The CDR3 is 11 residues long. With 2 bases removed from V and 5 bases from J, the gap between germline ends came to 5 bases. CDR3 DNA: TGTGCCTGGAGTTCGGTAGATACGCAGTATTTT. Amino acid sequence: CAWSSVDTQYF. The full variable domain, its missing parts supplied by reference TRBV30 and TRBJ2-3, is SQTIHQWPATLVQPVGSPLSLECTVEGTSNPNLYWYRQAAGRGLQLLFYSVGIGQISSEVPQNLSASRPQDRQFILSSKKLLLSDSGFYLCAWSSVDTQYFGPGTRLTVL.

This clone was observed a few times. J is TRBJ2-7 and V is TRBV9; D possibly corresponds to TRBD1 (5 bases). Germline assignment: CDR1 SGDLS and CDR2 YYNGEE. The CDR3 runs to 17 residues. V was clipped by 0 bases and J by 3 bases, with 19 bases between them. DNA for the CDR3: TGTGCCAGCAGCGTAGGGGGATCGGCAGGGCTTTTCTACGAGCAGTACTTC. This sequence encodes CASSVGGSAGLFYEQYF. The variable domain in full, with the rest retrieved from reference TRBV9 and TRBJ2-7, is DSGVTQTPKHLITATGQRVTLRCSPRSGDLSVYWYQQSLDQGLQFLIQYYNGEERAKGNILERFSAQQFPDLHSELNLSSLELGDSALYFCASSVGGSAGLFYEQYFGPGTRLTVT.

This rearrangement joins TRBV5-1 to TRBJ2-3; tentatively, D is TRBD1 (5 bases). Germline CDR1 is SGHRS and CDR2 is YFSETQ. There are 15 residues in the CDR3. V lost 0 bases, J lost 0 bases, and 8 bases lay in between. In DNA form, the CDR3 reads TGCGCCAGCAGCTTGGGGGGCGCTAGCACAGATACGCAGTATTTT. It yields the protein CASSLGGASTDTQYF.

The rearrangement joins TRBV2 to TRBJ1-2; no reliable D call. Per germline, CDR1 SNHLY and CDR2 FYNNEI. V shed 7 bases and J shed 2 bases, with 14 bases lying between them. The CDR3 sequence is 14 residues long. CDR3 in amino acids: CASIAGRLNYGYTF. The CDR3 DNA reads as TGTGCCAGCATCGCGGGGAGGTTAAACTATGGCTACACCTTC.